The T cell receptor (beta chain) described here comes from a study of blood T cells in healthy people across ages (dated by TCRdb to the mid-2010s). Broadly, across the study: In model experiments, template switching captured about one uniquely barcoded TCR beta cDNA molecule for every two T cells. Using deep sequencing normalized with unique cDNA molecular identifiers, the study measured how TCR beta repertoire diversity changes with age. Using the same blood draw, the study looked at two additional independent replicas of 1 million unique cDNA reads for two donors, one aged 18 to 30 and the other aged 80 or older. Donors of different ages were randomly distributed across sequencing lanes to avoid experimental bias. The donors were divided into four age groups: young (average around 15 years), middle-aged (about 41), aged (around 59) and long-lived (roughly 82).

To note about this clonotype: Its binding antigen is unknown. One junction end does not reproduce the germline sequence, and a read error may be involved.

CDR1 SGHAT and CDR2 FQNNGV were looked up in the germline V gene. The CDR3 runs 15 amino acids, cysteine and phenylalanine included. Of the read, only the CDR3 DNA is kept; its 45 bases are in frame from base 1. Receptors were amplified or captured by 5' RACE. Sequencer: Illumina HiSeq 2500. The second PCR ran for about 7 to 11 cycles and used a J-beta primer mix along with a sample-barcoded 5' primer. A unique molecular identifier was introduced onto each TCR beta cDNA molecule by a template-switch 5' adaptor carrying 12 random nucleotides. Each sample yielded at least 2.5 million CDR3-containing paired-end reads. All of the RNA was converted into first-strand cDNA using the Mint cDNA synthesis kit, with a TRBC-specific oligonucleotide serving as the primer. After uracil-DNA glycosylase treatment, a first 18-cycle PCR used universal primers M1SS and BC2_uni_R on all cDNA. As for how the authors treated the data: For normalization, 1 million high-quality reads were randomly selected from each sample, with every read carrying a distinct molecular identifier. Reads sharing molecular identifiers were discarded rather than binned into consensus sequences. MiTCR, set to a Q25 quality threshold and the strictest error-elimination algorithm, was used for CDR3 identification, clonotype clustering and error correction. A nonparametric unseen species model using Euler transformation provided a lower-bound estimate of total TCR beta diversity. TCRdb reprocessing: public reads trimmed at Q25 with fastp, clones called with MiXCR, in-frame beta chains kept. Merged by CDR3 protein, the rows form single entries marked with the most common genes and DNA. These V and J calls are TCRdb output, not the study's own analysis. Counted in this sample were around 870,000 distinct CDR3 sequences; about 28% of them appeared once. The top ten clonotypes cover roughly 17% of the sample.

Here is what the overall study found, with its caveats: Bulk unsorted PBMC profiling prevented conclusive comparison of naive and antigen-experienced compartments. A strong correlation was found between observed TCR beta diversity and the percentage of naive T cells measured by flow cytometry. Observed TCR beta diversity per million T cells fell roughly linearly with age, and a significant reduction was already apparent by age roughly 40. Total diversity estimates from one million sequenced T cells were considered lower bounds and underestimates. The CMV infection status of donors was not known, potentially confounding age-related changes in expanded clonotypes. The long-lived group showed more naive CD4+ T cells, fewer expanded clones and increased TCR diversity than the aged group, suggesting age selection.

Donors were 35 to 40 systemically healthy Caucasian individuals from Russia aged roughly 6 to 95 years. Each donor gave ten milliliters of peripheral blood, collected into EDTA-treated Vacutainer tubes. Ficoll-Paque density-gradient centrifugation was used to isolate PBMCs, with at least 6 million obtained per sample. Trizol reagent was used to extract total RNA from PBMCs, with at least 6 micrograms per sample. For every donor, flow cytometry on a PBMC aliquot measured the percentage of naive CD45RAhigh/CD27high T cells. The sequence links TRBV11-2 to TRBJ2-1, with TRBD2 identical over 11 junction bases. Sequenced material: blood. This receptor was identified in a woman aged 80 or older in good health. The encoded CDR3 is CASSPRLAGYNKQFF. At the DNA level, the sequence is TGTGCCAGCAGCCCAAGACTAGCGGGGTACAATAAGCAGTTCTTC. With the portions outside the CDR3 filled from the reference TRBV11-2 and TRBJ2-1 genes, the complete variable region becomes EAGVAQSPRYKIIEKRQSVAFWCNPISGHATLYWYQQILGQGPKLLIQFQNNGVVDDSQLPKDRFSAERLKGVDSTLKIQPAKLEDSAVYLCASSPRLAGYNKQFFGPGTRLTVL.